Presented here are 10 T cell receptor beta chains from one specimen sequenced in a study of OX40 agonist ivuxolimab in advanced cancers. Repertoires were generated with immunoSEQ multiplex PCR, while TCRdb's copy carries only in-frame clones and drops some. The sample lists about 22,000 clones; less than 90% were seen once. Specimen: CD4+ or CD8+ T cells sorted from blood, collected in a trial of the OX40 agonist ivuxolimab. Receptors were obtained from an adult with an advanced solid tumor such as melanoma, head and neck, liver or kidney cancer.

J is TRBJ2-7 and V is TRBV19; 10 bases match TRBD2. Germline CDR1 is LNHDA and CDR2 is SQIVND (reference sequence). V gave up 5 bases and J gave up 1 base; unmatched junction bases: 5. The CDR3 is 15 residues long. CDR3 nucleotide sequence: TGTGCCAGTAGTCCTAGCGGGAGTTGGTCCTACGAGCAGTACTTC. Translation: CASSPSGSWSYEQYF.

The chain has TRBV5-1 and TRBJ2-2, with D possibly TRBD1 on 5 matching bases. Germline V CDR1 and CDR2: SGHRS, YFSETQ. Trimming shortened V by 7 bases and J by 6 bases, and 16 bases separated the two germline ends. This CDR3 comprises 14 residues. CDR3 DNA: TGCGCCAGCGCAGGGTTGAGTCTTCCCGGGGAGCTGTTTTTT. The encoded protein is CASAGLSLPGELFF.

The rearrangement joins TRBV9 to TRBJ2-1; 11 bases align to TRBD2. This CDR3 region has 16 residues. Germline-derived CDR1 and CDR2 are SGDLS and YYNGEE. Germline trimming cut 4 bases from V and 4 bases from J; bases unmatched to any gene: 7. CDR3: CASSPRTSGFYNEQFF. The CDR3 nucleotides read TGTGCCAGCAGCCCACGGACTAGCGGGTTTTACAATGAGCAGTTCTTC.

The chain has TRBV4-1 and TRBJ2-7, with D tentatively TRBD2 (6 bases). The CDR3 runs to 16 residues. Trimming removed 4 bases at V and 2 bases at J, with 18 bases between. The germline gives CDR1 MGHRA, CDR2 YSYEKL. Here the CDR3 DNA reads TGCGCCAGCAGCCTAGGAGACGGGGGACCTACCTACGAGCAGTACTTC. This sequence encodes CASSLGDGGPTYEQYF.

The genes are TRBV5-4 and TRBJ2-7; the D call may be TRBD1 or TRBD2 (5 bases each). The CDR3 sequence is 16 residues long. The germline gives CDR1 SGHNT, CDR2 YYREEE (reference sequence). V lost 2 bases to trimming and J lost 3 bases, with 18 bases between them. CDR3 bases: TGTGCCAGCAGCTTAAGAGACGGGGCGGGTCGCTACGAGCAGTACTTC. Translating gives CASSLRDGAGRYEQYF.

This sequence joins TRBV7-8 and TRBJ1-5; D is uncertain. Looked up from germline, CDR1 is SGHVS and CDR2 is FQNEAQ. This CDR3 comprises 15 residues. V was cut by 3 bases and J by 4 bases, with 13 bases left in between. This CDR3 is CASSLAPEENQPQHF. The CDR3 DNA follows: TGTGCCAGCAGCTTGGCGCCGGAGGAAAATCAGCCCCAGCATTTT.

The J gene is TRBJ2-7, the V gene TRBV7-2, with 11 bases identical to TRBD1. V lost 6 bases to trimming and J lost 2 bases; unmatched junction nucleotides: 3. In germline, CDR1 is SGHTA, CDR2 FQGNSA. This CDR3 has 14 residues. CDR3 in DNA: TGTGCCAGCAGTCCGGGACAGGGGGCCTACGAGCAGTACTTC. Amino acids: CASSPGQGAYEQYF.

This chain joins TRBV29-1 and TRBJ2-3; D might be TRBD2 (5 bases). Germline values: CDR1 SQVTM, CDR2 ANQGSEA. The CDR3 runs to 13 residues. Trimming removed 4 bases at V and 2 bases at J, with 10 bases between. The CDR3 DNA sequence: TGCAGCGTTGTGAGGGAACACACAGATACGCAGTATTTT. The encoded protein is CSVVREHTDTQYF.

A single count supports this clone. The CDR3 bases are TGTGCCAGCAGTTACACCGAAGGGAACACCGGGGAGCTGTTTTTT. Translated, it gives CASSYTEGNTGELFF. V and J are TRBV6-5 and TRBJ2-2; D not certain. Germline V CDR1 and CDR2: MNHEY, SVGAGI. The CDR3 runs to 15 residues. V lost 2 bases and J 1 base, leaving 8 bases between the germline ends.

This clone was seen only a few times. The CDR3, as DNA: TGTGCCAGCAGTTTCGAATTAACGTCGGGTGAGCAGTTCTTC. Translation: CASSFELTSGEQFF. The chain carries TRBV28 and TRBJ2-1; no reliable D call. Trimming cost V 3 bases and J 9 bases, with 15 bases left between them. The CDR3 runs to 14 residues. Germline CDR1 and CDR2: MDHEN and SYDVKM.